One sample yielded the 27 T cell receptor beta chains listed below, sequenced in a study of shared clonotypes between healthy human individuals. Libraries were prepared by immunoSEQ multiplex PCR; TCRdb keeps only in-frame clonotypes and omits some of them. The sample holds roughly 1,600,000 clones; about 98.5% are singletons and the top ten take 0.36%. Material for sequencing was naive CD4+ T cells sorted from blood. Subset defined: CD45RA+ positively selected. Source of these receptors: a man aged 25-45 years in good health.

This clone was recorded only once. This chain connects TRBV7-8 to TRBJ1-2; 7 nucleotides agree with TRBD1. Germline V lookup: CDR1 SGHVS, CDR2 FQNEAQ. Trimming removed 6 bases from V and 2 bases from J; junction bases left unmatched: 3. The CDR3 is 13 amino acids. CDR3: CASSPQGNYGYTF. The CDR3 coding sequence is TGTGCCAGCAGTCCACAGGGGAACTATGGCTACACCTTC.

Notes on this clone: An end of the junction does not agree with germline; a read error may underlie this. The genes are TRBV7-7 and TRBJ1-1, with 8 positions matching TRBD1. The CDR3 runs to 15 residues. CDR1 SSHAT and CDR2 FNYEAQ come from the germline V gene (reference sequence). The CDR3 DNA follows: TGTGCTAGCAGCCCCCTCCCCCAGGGGGCGGGTGAAGCTTTCTTT. As protein: CASSPLPQGAGEAFF.

This clone was picked up one time. V gene TRBV30 combines with J gene TRBJ2-1, with 15 bases that match TRBD2. The germline V gene encodes CDR1 GTSNPN and CDR2 SVGIG (reference sequence). The CDR3 has 17 amino acids. The V and J ends lost 1 base and 8 bases, in that order; junction bases with no gene match: 9. Written as DNA, the CDR3 is TGTGCCTGGAGTGCCCTATCGGGACTAGCGGGAGGTGATGAGCAGTTCTTC. Translated: CAWSALSGLAGGDEQFF.

The chain employs TRBV5-4 and TRBJ2-5, with 11 nucleotides matching TRBD2. With V trimmed by 2 bases and J by 2 bases, 2 bases remained unmatched. CDR3 length equals 15 residues. Germline lookup yields CDR1 SGHNT and CDR2 YYREEE (reference sequence). Here the CDR3 reads CASSFLAGGQETQYF. The CDR3 DNA follows: TGTGCCAGCAGCTTCCTAGCGGGAGGACAAGAGACCCAGTACTTC.

The chain is built from TRBV2 and TRBJ2-3; 10 nucleotides line up with TRBD2. CDR1 and CDR2 (germline): SNHLY, FYNNEI. V shed 4 bases and J 4 bases; nucleotides not matched to a gene: 5. This CDR3 spans 15 amino acids. This CDR3 reads CASSGVSGRADTQYF. The CDR3 region has the DNA TGTGCCAGCAGTGGGGTCAGCGGGAGGGCAGATACGCAGTATTTT.

This clone was found once. The chain employs TRBV19 and TRBJ2-1; 9 positions agree with TRBD1. The CDR3 has 16 amino acids. Germline lookup yields CDR1 LNHDA and CDR2 SQIVND (reference sequence). V was pared by 3 bases and J by 8 bases, with 11 bases of the junction left unmatched. CDR3 loop: CASSIGRRTGVHEQFF. In DNA, the CDR3 is TGTGCCAGTAGTATTGGTCGCAGGACAGGGGTCCATGAGCAGTTCTTC.

This chain links TRBV28 with TRBJ1-5; D gene uncertain. There are 13 residues in the CDR3. Germline loops: CDR1 MDHEN, CDR2 SYDVKM. The V gene lost 2 bases and the J gene lost 9 bases, with 11 bases spanning the gap. Here the CDR3 DNA reads TGTGCCAGCAGTTTAGACGGGGAGAGGCCCCAGCATTTT. It codes for CASSLDGERPQHF.

This chain connects TRBV18 to TRBJ2-3, with TRBD2 identical over 7 bases. The trim removed 4 bases at V and 3 bases at J, leaving 10 bases unmatched. CDR1 is KGHSH, CDR2 LQKENI, per germline. The CDR3 is made up of 16 amino acids. The CDR3: CASSQPVGGSTDTQYF. CDR3 in DNA: TGTGCCAGCTCACAGCCTGTAGGCGGGAGTACAGATACGCAGTATTTT.

The genes are TRBV19 and TRBJ2-7, with D unresolved. Trimming shortened V by 4 bases and J by 5 bases, and 15 bases separated the two germline ends. The length of the CDR3 is 14 residues. Germline CDR1 LNHDA, CDR2 SQIVND (reference sequence). CDR3 bases: TGTGCCAGTAGTAACCGGGCCGTAGGCCACGAGCAGTACTTC. It specifies CASSNRAVGHEQYF.

The chain links TRBV6-1 to TRBJ2-1, with 9 bases identical to TRBD1. Per germline, CDR1 MNHNS and CDR2 SASEGT. The CDR3 has 16 residues. Losses at the gene ends were 4 bases for V and 10 bases for J; bases not matched to a gene: 14. CDR3 loop: CASSAYPGQGINEQFF. The CDR3, as DNA: TGTGCCAGCAGTGCGTACCCGGGACAGGGAATTAACGAGCAGTTCTTC.

The V and J genes are TRBV6-5 and TRBJ2-1, with TRBD2 matching over 11 bases. Germline V gene data show CDR1 as MNHEY and CDR2 as SVGAGI. This CDR3 has 14 residues. The junction had 5 bases not matched to a gene; V was cut back by 5 bases and J by 8 bases. In nucleotides, the CDR3 is TGTGCCAGCAGTGTAGCGGGAGGGCCCTATGAGCAGTTCTTC. Its protein product is CASSVAGGPYEQFF.

In its sample, this clone was seen once. The rearrangement joins TRBV6-1 to TRBJ1-5; unclear D gene. Germline V lookup: CDR1 MNHNS, CDR2 SASEGT. Trimming stripped 7 bases from V and 0 bases from J, with 7 bases between. The CDR3 loop spans 13 amino acids. CDR3 sequence: CASNLLSNQPQHF. Here the CDR3 DNA reads TGTGCCAGCAACCTTCTTAGCAATCAGCCCCAGCATTTT.

This chain links TRBV15 with TRBJ2-7; 7 bases map to TRBD1. Germline values: CDR1 LNHNV, CDR2 YYDKDF (reference sequence). Losses at the gene ends were 2 bases for V and 2 bases for J; bases not matched to a gene: 9. The CDR3 sequence is 16 residues long. The CDR3: CATSRNPPTGTYEQYF. CDR3 coding DNA: TGTGCCACCAGCAGAAACCCCCCGACAGGGACCTACGAGCAGTACTTC.

The chain recombines TRBV15 with TRBJ2-2, with a possible D match to TRBD1 (6 bases). Germline CDR1 and CDR2: LNHNV and YYDKDF (reference sequence). V dropped 5 bases and J dropped 4 bases, with 26 bases sitting between them. This CDR3 is built from 19 residues. This chain's CDR3 is CATSDGGQEQGLGTGELFF. CDR3 nucleotide sequence: TGTGCCACCAGCGATGGGGGACAAGAACAGGGTTTAGGCACCGGGGAGCTGTTTTTT.

The V and J genes are TRBV11-2 and TRBJ2-7; 7 nucleotides line up with TRBD1. The CDR3 contains 14 residues. Germline CDR1 is SGHAT and CDR2 is FQNNGV. The trim removed 5 bases at V and 4 bases at J, leaving 8 bases unmatched. CDR3 DNA sequence: TGTGCCAGCAGCCCCCGGGCAGGGGGTTACGAGCAGTACTTC. Translating gives CASSPRAGGYEQYF.

This clone came up a few times. The rearrangement uses TRBV6-5 and TRBJ1-5; D remains ambiguous. Germline-derived CDR1 and CDR2 are MNHEY and SVGAGI. Trimming shortened V by 6 bases and J by 1 base, and 10 bases separated the two germline ends. The CDR3 covers 14 residues. The CDR3 sequence is CASRFLESNQPQHF. The CDR3 nucleotides read TGTGCCAGCAGGTTCCTGGAGAGCAATCAGCCCCAGCATTTT.

The chain employs TRBV7-9 and TRBJ2-2, with D unresolved. The V end lost 11 bases, the J end lost 3 bases, and 7 bases lay between the germline ends. Germline V CDR1 and CDR2: SEHNR, FQNEAQ (reference sequence). The length of the CDR3 is 11 residues. The CDR3 protein is CAGHDTGELFF. DNA of the CDR3: TGTGCCGGCCATGACACCGGGGAGCTGTTTTTT.

The rearrangement joins TRBV7-9 to TRBJ2-3; tentative D call: TRBD2 (5 bases). With 5 bases removed from V and 4 bases from J, the gap between germline ends came to 19 bases. CDR3 size: 16 residues. CDR1 SEHNR and CDR2 FQNEAQ come from the germline V gene (reference sequence). CDR3 nucleotide sequence: TGTGCCAGCAGCGAACGGACTCCAGCATTGCCAGATACGCAGTATTTT. This encodes CASSERTPALPDTQYF.

The chain couples TRBV9 to TRBJ2-2, with TRBD1 as a possible D gene (5 bases). CDR1 is SGDLS, CDR2 YYNGEE, per germline. Between the trimmed V and J ends, which lost 0 bases and 6 bases, there was a span of 12 bases. The CDR3 runs to 15 residues. The CDR3 sequence is CASSVATPRAGELFF. In nucleotides, the CDR3 is TGTGCCAGCAGCGTAGCTACGCCCAGGGCCGGGGAGCTGTTTTTT.

This chain connects TRBV5-1 to TRBJ2-1; perhaps D is TRBD1 or TRBD2 (5 bases each). Germline V lookup: CDR1 SGHRS, CDR2 YFSETQ. The CDR3 extends over 17 amino acids. V was shortened by 0 bases and J by 3 bases, with 16 bases between the two germline ends. This CDR3 reads CASSLDPLVGRYNEQFF. The CDR3 nucleotides are TGCGCCAGCAGCTTGGACCCTCTAGTGGGACGCTACAATGAGCAGTTCTTC. Looking up the rest from reference TRBV5-1 and TRBJ2-1 gives the full variable domain: KAGVTQTPRYLIKTRGQQVTLSCSPISGHRSVSWYQQTPGQGLQFLFEYFSETQRNKGNFPGRFSGRQFSNSRSEMNVSTLELGDSALYLCASSLDPLVGRYNEQFFGPGTRLTVL.

The chain carries TRBV15 and TRBJ2-6, with 11 bases aligning to TRBD2. CDR3 length: 22 amino acids. V dropped 0 bases and J dropped 0; count of bases not matched to a gene: 13. Germline assignment: CDR1 LNHNV and CDR2 YYDKDF (reference sequence). CDR3 loop: CATSRDPLLAGVIHSGANVLTF. The CDR3 coding sequence is TGTGCCACCAGCAGAGATCCTTTACTAGCGGGAGTTATACACTCTGGGGCCAACGTCCTGACTTTC.

This chain uses TRBV27 with TRBJ1-2, with D tentatively TRBD1 (5 bases). There are 13 residues in the CDR3. V lost 6 bases to trimming and J lost 4 bases, with 12 bases between them. The germline V gene has CDR1 MNHEY and CDR2 SMNVEV (reference sequence). CDR3 loop: CASSQGGGYGYTF. The CDR3 DNA reads as TGTGCCAGCAGCCAAGGCGGGGGCTATGGCTACACCTTC.

In DNA form, the CDR3 reads TGTGCCAGCAGCTTTACAGGGGGGGATACGCAGTATTTT. Translating it yields CASSFTGGDTQYF. This chain connects TRBV7-2 to TRBJ2-3; 8 nucleotides line up with TRBD1. From germline, CDR1 is SGHTA and CDR2 FQGNSA. Trimming took 3 bases from V and 6 from J; bases not matched to a gene: 2. The CDR3 totals 13 residues. The variable domain in full, completed from reference TRBV7-2 and TRBJ2-3, reads GAGVSQSPSNKVTEKGKDVELRCDPISGHTALYWYRQSLGQGLEFLIYFQGNSAPDKSGLPSDRFSAERTGGSVSTLTIQRTQQEDSAVYLCASSFTGGDTQYFGPGTRLTVL.

This sequence joins TRBV28 and TRBJ2-7; the D gene is possibly TRBD2 (6 bases). Trimming left V 4 bases short and J 3 bases short, with 16 bases between. Germline V gene lookup returns CDR1 MDHEN and CDR2 SYDVKM. This CDR3 has 15 amino acids. The CDR3 sequence: CASSSSSVGGYEQYF. CDR3 DNA sequence: TGTGCCAGCAGTTCATCATCGGTGGGAGGCTACGAGCAGTACTTC.

This clone was counted a single time. The J gene is TRBJ2-3, the V gene TRBV7-8; TRBD2 matches 8 bases. The CDR3 has 16 residues. V lost 3 bases and J lost 1; bases outside the gene matches: 6. Per germline, CDR1 SGHVS and CDR2 FQNEAQ. CDR3 sequence: CASSLAKLAGTDTQYF. CDR3 nucleotide sequence: TGTGCCAGCAGCTTGGCGAAACTAGCGGGCACAGATACGCAGTATTTT.

This sequence joins TRBV7-2 and TRBJ2-1, with TRBD2 matching over 9 bases. Germline CDR1 and CDR2: SGHTA and FQGNSA. The ends lost 1 base at V and 2 bases at J; junction bases unmatched: 3. This CDR3 has 16 residues. CDR3 loop: CASSLESGRTYNEQFF. Here the CDR3 DNA reads TGTGCCAGCAGCTTAGAAAGCGGGAGGACCTACAATGAGCAGTTCTTC.

This chain connects TRBV11-2 to TRBJ2-7; D perhaps matches TRBD2 (5 bases). V was shortened by 5 bases and J by 3 bases, with 17 bases between the two germline ends. CDR3 size: 15 residues. Germline V gene lookup returns CDR1 SGHAT and CDR2 FQNNGV. CDR3 sequence reads: CASSPQGGLSYEQYF. The CDR3 nucleotides are TGTGCCAGCAGCCCCCAAGGCGGGTTGAGCTACGAGCAGTACTTC.